Below, 8 T cell receptor beta chains from the same sample are listed, as sequenced in a study of neoadjuvant anti-PD-1 for oral cavity cancer. TCRdb keeps only in-frame clones here, not all; method: immunoSEQ multiplex PCR. This table holds 84,000 or so clones, more than 80% found once. This specimen was PBMCs, taken before nivolumab (anti-PD-1) treatment. All receptors come from a person aged 35-79 years with oral cavity squamous cell carcinoma.

The V gene is TRBV9, the J gene TRBJ2-5, with D unresolved. Germline V CDR1 and CDR2: SGDLS, YYNGEE. Between the trimmed V and J ends, which lost 5 bases and 1 base, there was a span of 9 bases. This CDR3 spans 13 amino acids. Here the CDR3 reads CASSRNLQETQYF. CDR3 sequence (DNA): TGTGCCAGCAGTAGGAACCTCCAAGAGACCCAGTACTTC.

This clone was counted once. The chain recombines TRBV11-2 with TRBJ2-7; 14 bases fit TRBD2. Trimming at V came to 6 bases and at J to 5 bases, leaving 3 bases not matched to a gene. The CDR3 length is 14 residues. The germline V gene has CDR1 SGHAT and CDR2 FQNNGV. CDR3 in DNA: TGTGCCAGCAGGAAGGGACTAGCGGGAGACGAGCAGTACTTC. This encodes CASRKGLAGDEQYF.

The DNA of the CDR3 is TGCAGCGTTGAGGCCGGAAGAGGGGGGGATGGCTACACCTTC. Translation: CSVEAGRGGDGYTF. This rearrangement joins TRBV29-1 to TRBJ1-2; D may be TRBD1 (6 bases). Germline CDR1 reads SQVTM; CDR2 reads ANQGSEA. The CDR3 length is 14 residues. V gave up 3 bases and J gave up 6 bases, with 17 bases separating them.

V is TRBV6-5 and J is TRBJ2-2; weak D call: TRBD2 (6 bases). The CDR3 has 14 amino acids. Between the trimmed V and J ends, which lost 7 bases and 1 base, there was a span of 10 bases. Germline V gene data show CDR1 as MNHEY and CDR2 as SVGAGI. The CDR3 DNA follows: TGTGCCAGCATCCGGGACTGGAACACCGGGGAGCTGTTTTTT. Amino acid sequence: CASIRDWNTGELFF.

This chain uses TRBV7-9 with TRBJ2-7; 10 nucleotides align to TRBD2. J was trimmed by 7 bases and V by 1 base; bases with no gene match: 7. The length of the CDR3 is 15 residues. Germline V gives CDR1 SEHNR, CDR2 FQNEAQ (reference sequence). CDR3 loop: CASSLVASGGLEQYF. The CDR3 DNA reads TGTGCCAGCAGCTTAGTGGCTAGCGGGGGATTAGAGCAGTACTTC.

The chain has TRBV28 and TRBJ1-4; D might be TRBD1 (5 bases). Per germline, CDR1 MDHEN and CDR2 SYDVKM. CDR3 size: 14 residues. V lost 3 bases and J 6 bases, leaving 11 bases between the germline ends. The CDR3 reads CASSLAAGYEKLFF. The CDR3 nucleotides read TGTGCCAGCAGTTTGGCGGCAGGGTATGAAAAACTGTTTTTT. Full variable domain (outside the CDR3, taken from reference TRBV28 and TRBJ1-4): DVKVTQSSRYLVKRTGEKVFLECVQDMDHENMFWYRQDPGLGLRLIYFSYDVKMKEKGDIPEGYSVSREKKERFSLILESASTNQTSMYLCASSLAAGYEKLFFGSGTQLSVL.

The chain combines TRBV6-5 with TRBJ2-1; tentative D call: TRBD1 (6 bases). The CDR3 extends over 13 amino acids. Trimming removed 10 bases at V and 4 bases at J, with 14 bases between. The germline CDR1 and CDR2 sequences are MNHEY and SVGAGI. CDR3 coding DNA: TGTGCCACCAAATCCACAGGGTACAATGAGCAGTTCTTC. Translation gives CATKSTGYNEQFF.

V usage is TRBV6-6 and J usage is TRBJ2-5, with D maybe TRBD1 (6 bases). Trimming pared 6 bases from V and 5 bases from J, leaving 19 bases between. The CDR3 consists of 15 residues. CDR1 and CDR2 from the germline V gene are MNHNY and SVGAGI (reference sequence). The CDR3 DNA sequence: TGTGCCAGCAGCCCCCCCACACAGGGAAGGGAGACCCAGTACTTC. It encodes CASSPPTQGRETQYF.